This TCR beta chain was obtained from a study of type 1 and type 2 diabetes patients (TCRdb year 2016). Study-wide context: The cohort comprised nine type 1 diabetes patients, a few type 2 diabetes patients and six or seven nondiabetic controls recruited in China. Across the study, CD4+ and CD8+ T cells were positively selected from PBMCs using CD4 or CD8 MicroBeads on MACS columns. Altogether, approximately 20 million paired-end reads were produced across the whole study. In the study, high-throughput sequencing was used to profile TCRbeta repertoires so that type 1 diabetes, type 2 diabetes and nondiabetic individuals could be compared. For the type 1 diabetes patients, the type 2 diabetes patients acted as a disease comparison group. Comparing roughly 21-cycle and roughly 23-cycle amplification showed similar V gene usage, suggesting similar primer efficiencies and random PCR bias. TCRbeta libraries were sequenced paired-end on Illumina HiSeq 2000 or MiSeq instruments.

Instrument used: Illumina MiSeq. For TCRbeta CDR3 amplification, the template was genomic DNA taken from the sorted T cell subsets. Multiplex PCR with 30 forward and 13 reverse primers amplified the TCRbeta CDR3 region. PCR products were purified with AMPure XP beads, after which indices and adaptors were added in a second 25-cycle PCR. Before sequencing, the libraries were purified from gel with the QIAquick Gel Extraction Kit. In the authors' own workflow: FLASH was used to merge the paired-end reads, and IgBLAST was used to align the reads to IMGT V, D and J germline references. After reads whose alignment identity to germline references fell below 70% were discarded, more than 9,500,000 reads remained study-wide. IMGT definitions were followed to assign CDR3 boundaries, reading frame and productivity. Clones at or above 1% of reads were defined as highly-expanded clones, and diversity was measured by normalized Shannon entropy. Unpaired two-tailed t-tests were used to test for differences in Shannon entropy between groups. The public sequencing data were trimmed at Q25 with fastp and processed into clonotypes with MiXCR by TCRdb, which kept only in-frame beta chains. All rows with the same CDR3 protein become a single entry with the most common DNA and genes. None of the V and J calls come from the authors' own analysis; TCRdb made them. This sample comprises a few hundred thousand distinct CDR3 sequences, approximately 45% of them detected only once. The ten most abundant clones make up roughly 15% of the sample.

This clonotype was found many times. Its antigen is still unknown. Base qualities were left out, and no much larger clone turns up one base away. All diabetic patients met standard classification criteria for type 1 or type 2 diabetes, with glucose and C-peptide assessed by WHO-recommended methods. Donors with other autoimmune diseases or infections within the previous four weeks were excluded. Roughly 10 milliliters of peripheral blood were collected from each participant. LymphoPrep density separation was used to isolate PBMCs. Findings and caveats that apply to the study as a whole: Age and gender were not matched between study groups, possibly biasing interpretation. In both CD4+ and CD8+ T cells, type 2 diabetes repertoires were highly diverse, with diversity significantly greater than that of type 1 diabetes repertoires. Because only a limited number of T2D and control samples were sequenced, some T1D-only HECs might also appear in more T2D or control samples. Few highly-expanded CD4+ clones, median one, were found in type 2 diabetes patients, accounting for a median about 4% of reads. Highly correlated V and J gene usage patterns were observed for type 2 diabetes and control samples, with an average of around 0.97 between samples.

Inclusive of the bounding cysteine and phenylalanine, the CDR3 is 14 residues long. Of the read, only the CDR3 DNA is kept; its 42 bases are in frame from base 1. V is reduced by 0 bases and J by 1 base, leaving a spacing of 10 bases between them. The germline V gene encodes CDR1 GTSNPN and CDR2 SVGIG (reference sequence). This chain is built from TRBV30 and TRBJ2-7, and TRBD1 may be the D gene, going by 5 matching bases. The sequence came from a man aged 18 to 35 with type 2 diabetes. Specimen: peripheral blood mononuclear cells (PBMCs). At the DNA level, the sequence is TGTGCCTGGAGTGTAGGGGCAGGGTCCTACGAGCAGTACTTC. This yields the protein CAWSVGAGSYEQYF.